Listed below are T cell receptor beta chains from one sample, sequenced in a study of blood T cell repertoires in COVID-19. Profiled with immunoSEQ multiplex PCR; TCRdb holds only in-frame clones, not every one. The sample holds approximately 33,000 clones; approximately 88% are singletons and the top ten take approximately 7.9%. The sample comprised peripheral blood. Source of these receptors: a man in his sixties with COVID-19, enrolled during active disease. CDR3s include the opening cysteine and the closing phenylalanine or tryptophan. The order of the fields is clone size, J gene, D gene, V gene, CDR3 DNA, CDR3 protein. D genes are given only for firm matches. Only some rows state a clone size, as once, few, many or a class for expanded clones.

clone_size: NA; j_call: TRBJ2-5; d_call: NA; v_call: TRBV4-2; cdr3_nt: TGTGCCAGCAGCCAGGGGAACAATAGGGGGGAGACCCAGTACTTC; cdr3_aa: CASSQGNNRGETQYF
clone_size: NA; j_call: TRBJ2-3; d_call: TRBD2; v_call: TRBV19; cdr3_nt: TGTGCCAGTAGTATGCTAGCGGGAGACACAGATACGCAGTATTTT; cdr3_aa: CASSMLAGDTDTQYF
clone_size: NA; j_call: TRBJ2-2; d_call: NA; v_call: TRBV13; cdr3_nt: TGTGCCAGCAGCATACAAGGTGGGGCAGTCAGAACCGGGGAGCTGTTTTTT; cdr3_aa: CASSIQGGAVRTGELFF
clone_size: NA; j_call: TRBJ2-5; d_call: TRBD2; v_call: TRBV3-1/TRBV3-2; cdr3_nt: TGTGCCAGCAGCCAAGTTGGACTAGCTGGAGAGACCCAGTACTTC; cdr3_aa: CASSQVGLAGETQYF
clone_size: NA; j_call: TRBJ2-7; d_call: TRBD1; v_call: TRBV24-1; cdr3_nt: TGTGCCACCAGTGACAGTGGACAGGTAGGGTCCTACGAGCAGTACTTC; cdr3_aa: CATSDSGQVGSYEQYF
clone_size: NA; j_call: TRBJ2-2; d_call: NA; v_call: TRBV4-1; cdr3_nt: TGCGCCAGCAGCCAAGCCCATTACACTTTAGGACGGGGGAACACCGGGGAGCTGTTTTTT; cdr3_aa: CASSQAHYTLGRGNTGELFF
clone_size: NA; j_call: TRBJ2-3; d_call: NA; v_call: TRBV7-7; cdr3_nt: TGTGTTACCCGACTAGTGACTAGCACAGATACGCAGTATTTT; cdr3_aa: CVTRLVTSTDTQYF
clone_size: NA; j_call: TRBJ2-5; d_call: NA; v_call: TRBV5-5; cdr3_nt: TGTGCCAGCAGCTTTAGGGGGACAGAGACCCAGTACTTC; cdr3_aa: CASSFRGTETQYF
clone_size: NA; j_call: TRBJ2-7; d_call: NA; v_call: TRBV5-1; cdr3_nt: TGCGCCAGCAGCGCCCACCCCGTGTCGGTGACCTACGAGCAGTACTTC; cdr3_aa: CASSAHPVSVTYEQYF
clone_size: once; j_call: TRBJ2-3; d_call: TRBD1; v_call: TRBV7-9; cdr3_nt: TGTGCCAGCAGCTTTGAGACAGGGGCGGGAGATACGCAGTATTTT; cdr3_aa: CASSFETGAGDTQYF
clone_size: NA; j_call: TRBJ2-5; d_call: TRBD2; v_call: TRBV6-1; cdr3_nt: TGTGCCAGCAGTGCTGGACTAGCGGGAGATGGGGAGACCCAGTACTTC; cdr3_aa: CASSAGLAGDGETQYF
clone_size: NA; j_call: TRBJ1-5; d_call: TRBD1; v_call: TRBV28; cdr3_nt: TGTGCCAGCAGTTCCCTCCAGGGGGATCAGCCCCAGCATTTT; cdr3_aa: CASSSLQGDQPQHF
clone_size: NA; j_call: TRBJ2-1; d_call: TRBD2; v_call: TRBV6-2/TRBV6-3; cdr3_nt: TGTGCCAGCAGTTACCGTCTAGCGGGAGTTGGGGCCTGGAGTGAGCAGTTCTTC; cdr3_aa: CASSYRLAGVGAWSEQFF
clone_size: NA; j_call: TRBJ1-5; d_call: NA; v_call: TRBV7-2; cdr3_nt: TGTGCCAGCAGCTTTGGCGGGTCGTCCGATGGCAATCAGCCCCAGCATTTT; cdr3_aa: CASSFGGSSDGNQPQHF
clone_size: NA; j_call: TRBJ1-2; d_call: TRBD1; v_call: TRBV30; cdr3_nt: TGTGCCTGGAGTGTAGGCGGGACAGGGGAAGGCTACACCTTC; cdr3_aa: CAWSVGGTGEGYTF
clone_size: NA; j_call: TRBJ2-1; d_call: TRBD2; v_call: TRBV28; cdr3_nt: TGTGCCAGCAGTCTCGGACTAGCGGGGCGGGATGAGCAGTTCTTC; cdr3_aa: CASSLGLAGRDEQFF
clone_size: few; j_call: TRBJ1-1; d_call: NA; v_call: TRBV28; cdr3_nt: TGTGCCAGCAGGACTCACACTGAAGCTTTCTTT; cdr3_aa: CASRTHTEAFF
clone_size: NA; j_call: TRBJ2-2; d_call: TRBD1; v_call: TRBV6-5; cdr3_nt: TGTGCCAGCAGGGGACAGGGGATGGCGGGGGAGCTGTTTTTT; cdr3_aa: CASRGQGMAGELFF
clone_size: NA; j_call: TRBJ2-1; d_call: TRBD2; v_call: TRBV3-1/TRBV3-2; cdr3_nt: TGTGCCAGCAGCCCGACCGGGACTAGCCTCGGCAATGAGCAGTTCTTC; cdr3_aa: CASSPTGTSLGNEQFF
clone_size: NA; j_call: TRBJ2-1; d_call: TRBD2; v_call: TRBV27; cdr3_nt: TGTGCCAGCAGTTTTGAGCGGGAGTTGGGTGAGCAGTTCTTC; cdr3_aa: CASSFERELGEQFF
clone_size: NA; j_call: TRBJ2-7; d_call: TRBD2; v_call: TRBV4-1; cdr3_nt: TGCGCCAGCAGCCGTGGACTAGCGGGAGACGAGCAGTACTTC; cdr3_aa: CASSRGLAGDEQYF
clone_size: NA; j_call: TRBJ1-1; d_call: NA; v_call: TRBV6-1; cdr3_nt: TGTGCCAGCAGTGAACATGTCCAGAACACTGAAGCTTTCTTT; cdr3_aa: CASSEHVQNTEAFF
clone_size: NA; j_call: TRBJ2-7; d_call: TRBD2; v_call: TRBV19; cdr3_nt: TGTGCCAGTGGACTGGGACTAGCGTCCTACGAGCAGTACTTC; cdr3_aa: CASGLGLASYEQYF
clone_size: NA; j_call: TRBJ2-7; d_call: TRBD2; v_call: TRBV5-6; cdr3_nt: TGTGCCAGCAGCTCCCCTAGCGGGAAATACGAGCAGTACTTC; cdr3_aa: CASSSPSGKYEQYF
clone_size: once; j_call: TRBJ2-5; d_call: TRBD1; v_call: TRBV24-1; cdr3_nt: TGTGCCACCAGTGAGTTCGACAGGGGGAAAGAGACCCAGTACTTC; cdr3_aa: CATSEFDRGKETQYF
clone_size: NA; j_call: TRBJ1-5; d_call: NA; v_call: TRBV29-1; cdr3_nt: TGCAGCGTGGCGTTAGGGGTAAATCAGCCCCAGCATTTT; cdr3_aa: CSVALGVNQPQHF
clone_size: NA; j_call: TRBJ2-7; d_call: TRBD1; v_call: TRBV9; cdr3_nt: TGTGCCAGCAGCGCGACAGGGCACGAGCAGTACTTC; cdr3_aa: CASSATGHEQYF
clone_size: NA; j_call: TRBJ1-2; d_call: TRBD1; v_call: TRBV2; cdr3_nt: TGTGCCAGCACCTTAACAGGGGTAGATGGCTACACCTTC; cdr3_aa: CASTLTGVDGYTF
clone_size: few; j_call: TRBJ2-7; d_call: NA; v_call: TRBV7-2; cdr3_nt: TGTGCCACCTCGGAGGGGGCGGGAGGCGGCTACGAGCAGTACTTC; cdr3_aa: CATSEGAGGGYEQYF
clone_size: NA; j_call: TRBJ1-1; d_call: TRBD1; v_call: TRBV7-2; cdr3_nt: TGTGCCAGCACTGGACAGGGGGCTGGAAACACTGAAGCTTTCTTT; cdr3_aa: CASTGQGAGNTEAFF
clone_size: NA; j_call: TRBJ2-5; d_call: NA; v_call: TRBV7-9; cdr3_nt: TGTGCCAGCAGCTTAGATTCAGGGGCGAGAGAGACCCAGTACTTC; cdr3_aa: CASSLDSGARETQYF
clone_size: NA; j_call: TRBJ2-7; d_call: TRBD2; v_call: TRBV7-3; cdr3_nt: TGTGCCAGCAGCCGTTCCCTAGCGGGAGACGCCTCCTACGAGCAGTACTTC; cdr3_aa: CASSRSLAGDASYEQYF
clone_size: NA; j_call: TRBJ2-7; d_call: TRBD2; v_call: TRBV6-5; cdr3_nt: TGTGACTCCTCCCGGGGGGGGGCGTACGAGCAGTACTTC; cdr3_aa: CDSSRGGAYEQYF
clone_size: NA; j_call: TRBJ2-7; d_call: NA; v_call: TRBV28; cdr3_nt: TGTGCCAGCAGTCCATCTGACAGGACTTACGAGCAGTACTTC; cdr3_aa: CASSPSDRTYEQYF
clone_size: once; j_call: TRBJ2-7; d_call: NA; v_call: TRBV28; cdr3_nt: TGTGCCAGCAGTTTGTGGGGGGACCCCTACGAGCAGTACTTC; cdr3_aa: CASSLWGDPYEQYF
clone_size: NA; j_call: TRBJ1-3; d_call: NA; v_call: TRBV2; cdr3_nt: TGTGCCAGCGAACGGGGCACCATATATTTT; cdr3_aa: CASERGTIYF
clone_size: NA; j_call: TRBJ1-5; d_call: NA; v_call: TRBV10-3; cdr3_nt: TGTGCCATCAGTGAGGCCCCACAGGGAAATCAGCCCCAGCATTTT; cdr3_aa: CAISEAPQGNQPQHF
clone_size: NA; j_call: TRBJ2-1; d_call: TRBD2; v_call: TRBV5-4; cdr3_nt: TGTGCCAGCAGCTCCCCATCCCTAGCGGGAGGGTACAATGAGCAGTTCTTC; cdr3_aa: CASSSPSLAGGYNEQFF
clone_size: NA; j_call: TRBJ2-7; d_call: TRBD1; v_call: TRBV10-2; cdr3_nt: TGCGCCAGCAGCGATCCCTACAGGGGGCAGGACTACGAGCAGTACTTC; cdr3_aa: CASSDPYRGQDYEQYF
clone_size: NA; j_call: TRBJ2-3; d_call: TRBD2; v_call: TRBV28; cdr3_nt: TGTGGGACCCGGGGCGGGAGTCTTGGCACAGATACGCAGTATTTT; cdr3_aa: CGTRGGSLGTDTQYF
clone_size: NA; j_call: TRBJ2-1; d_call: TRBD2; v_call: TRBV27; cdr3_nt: TGTGCCAGCAGTTGGCTAGCGGGAGGGGACAATGAGCAGTTCTTC; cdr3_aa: CASSWLAGGDNEQFF
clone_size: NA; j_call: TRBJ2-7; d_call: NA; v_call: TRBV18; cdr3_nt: TGTGCCAGCTCACCGGGACACCGCTCCTACGAGCAGTACTTC; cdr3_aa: CASSPGHRSYEQYF
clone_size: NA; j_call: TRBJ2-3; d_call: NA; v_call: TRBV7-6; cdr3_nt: TGTGCCAGCAGCTTAACAGGAATATCCACAGATACGCAGTATTTT; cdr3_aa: CASSLTGISTDTQYF
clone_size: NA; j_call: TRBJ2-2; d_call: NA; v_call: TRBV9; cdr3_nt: TGTGCCAGCAGCCCGAACTCTTACACCGGGGAGCTGTTTTTT; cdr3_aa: CASSPNSYTGELFF
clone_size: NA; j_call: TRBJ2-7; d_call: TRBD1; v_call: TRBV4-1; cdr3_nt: TGCGCCAGCAGCCAAGGCGGGACAGGGCTTTACGAGCAGTACTTC; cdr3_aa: CASSQGGTGLYEQYF
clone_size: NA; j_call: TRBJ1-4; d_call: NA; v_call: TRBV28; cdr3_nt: TGTGCCAGCAGTTCACAGGGATCTTTTAATGAAAAACTGTTTTTT; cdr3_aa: CASSSQGSFNEKLFF
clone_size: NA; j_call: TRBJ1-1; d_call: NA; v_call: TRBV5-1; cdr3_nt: TGCGCCAGCACCGTACAGGGACGGAACACTGAAGCTTTCTTT; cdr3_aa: CASTVQGRNTEAFF
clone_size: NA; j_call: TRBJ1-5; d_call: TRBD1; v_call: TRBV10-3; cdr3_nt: TGTGCCATCAGTGAGGACAGGGGTCAGCCCCAGCATTTT; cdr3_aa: CAISEDRGQPQHF
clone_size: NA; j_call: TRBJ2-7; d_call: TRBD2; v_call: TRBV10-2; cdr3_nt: TGCGCCAGCAGTGTCAGGCTAGCGGGAAACTACGAGCAGTACTTC; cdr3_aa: CASSVRLAGNYEQYF
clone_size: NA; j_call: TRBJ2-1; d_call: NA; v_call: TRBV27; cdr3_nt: TGTGCCAGCAGTTCCCCCTGGGAGAGCTCCTACAATGAGCAGTTCTTC; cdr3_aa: CASSSPWESSYNEQFF
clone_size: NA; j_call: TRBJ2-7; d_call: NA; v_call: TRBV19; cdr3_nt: TGTGCCAGTAGTAACCAGTTGGCGGGCAGGGGAGCCTACGAGCAGTACTTC; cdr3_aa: CASSNQLAGRGAYEQYF